Presented here are 28 T cell receptor beta chains from one specimen sequenced in a study of cytomegalovirus exposure and HLA in healthy donors. Assay: immunoSEQ multiplex PCR; the TCRdb copy retains only in-frame clones and omits some. The repertoire consists of more than 45,000 clones, with about 94% occurring once and the leading ten covering about 2.1%. Sequencing was carried out using PBMCs. The receptor set was obtained from a man aged 18 to 29 in good health and CMV-seronegative.

The rearrangement joins TRBV2 to TRBJ2-7, with TRBD2 identical over 9 bases. After removal of 3 bases from V and 2 bases from J, the junction contained 2 bases not matched to a gene. The CDR3 runs to 14 residues. The germline CDR1 and CDR2 sequences are SNHLY and FYNNEI. Written as DNA, the CDR3 is TGTGCCAGCAGTGAGGAGCGGGAGGCCTACGAGCAGTACTTC. As protein: CASSEEREAYEQYF.

This clone was seen just once. The chain couples TRBV7-9 to TRBJ1-1; D not resolved. The ends were cut back, 0 bases at V and 4 bases at J, with 12 bases in the middle. The CDR3 extends over 15 amino acids. Germline values: CDR1 SEHNR, CDR2 FQNEAQ (reference sequence). The CDR3 DNA reads TGTGCCAGCAGCTTAGCGACGAGGGAGGGCACTGAAGCTTTCTTT. It specifies CASSLATREGTEAFF.

V gene TRBV27 combines with J gene TRBJ1-1; the D gene is possibly TRBD1 (6 bases). The CDR3 contains 14 residues. CDR1 is MNHEY and CDR2 is SMNVEV in the germline V gene (reference sequence). V was clipped by 5 bases and J by 5 bases, with 15 bases between them. CDR3 nucleotides: TGTGCCAGCAGTCCGGGATTAAGGGGGACTGAAGCTTTCTTT. This sequence encodes CASSPGLRGTEAFF.

The rearrangement links TRBV28 to TRBJ2-7; tentative D call: TRBD1 (5 bases). Germline loops: CDR1 MDHEN, CDR2 SYDVKM. The CDR3 extends over 11 amino acids. Trimming removed 2 bases at V and 6 bases at J, with 5 bases between. This CDR3 is CASSLRGEQYF. The DNA for the CDR3 is TGTGCCAGCAGTTTAAGGGGCGAGCAGTACTTC.

This chain links TRBV27 with TRBJ1-1; D remains unclear. V shed 6 bases and J shed 0 bases, with 11 bases lying between them. The CDR3 sequence is 14 residues long. Germline lookup yields CDR1 MNHEY and CDR2 SMNVEV (reference sequence). This CDR3 reads CASSYSIMNTEAFF. The DNA for the CDR3 is TGTGCCAGCAGCTACTCGATCATGAACACTGAAGCTTTCTTT.

This clone was seen only once. The CDR3 spells CASSEDRVLSGANVLTF. As DNA, the CDR3 is TGTGCCAGCAGTGAAGACAGGGTCCTCTCTGGGGCCAACGTCCTGACTTTC. This chain links TRBV25-1 with TRBJ2-6; the match to TRBD1 covers 7 bases. The CDR3 contains 17 residues. The ends lost 2 bases at V and 0 bases at J; junction bases unmatched: 4. The germline CDR1 and CDR2 sequences are MGHDK and SYGVNS.

This chain connects TRBV5-4 to TRBJ2-2; tentatively, D is TRBD1 (6 bases). Germline V CDR1 and CDR2: SGHNT, YYREEE (reference sequence). This CDR3 has 15 amino acids. The V gene lost 2 bases and the J gene lost 6 bases, with 14 bases spanning the gap. CDR3 sequence (DNA): TGTGCCAGCAGCTTCGGGCAGGGGAGCGCCGGGGAGCTGTTTTTT. Protein: CASSFGQGSAGELFF.

J is TRBJ2-1 and V is TRBV2, with 10 bases lining up with TRBD2. Trimming removed 6 bases from V and 2 bases from J; junction bases left unmatched: 7. This CDR3 spans 16 amino acids. CDR1 is SNHLY and CDR2 is FYNNEI in the germline V gene. The DNA for the CDR3 is TGTGCCAGCAGGGACGATAGCGGGAGGACCTACAATGAGCAGTTCTTC. Amino acids: CASRDDSGRTYNEQFF.

The chain has TRBV19 and TRBJ1-5; D may be TRBD1 (5 bases). Germline V gives CDR1 LNHDA, CDR2 SQIVND (reference sequence). V lost 4 bases, J lost 6 bases, and 16 bases lay in between. The CDR3 consists of 15 residues. CDR3 bases: TGTGCCAGTAGTAGGGACTTTTACAGGTCTCAGCCCCAGCATTTT. Residues: CASSRDFYRSQPQHF.

The J gene is TRBJ2-3, the V gene TRBV30, with D maybe TRBD1 (6 bases). The CDR3 totals 15 residues. The V end lost 7 bases, the J end lost 4 bases, and 21 bases lay between the germline ends. Germline V gives CDR1 GTSNPN, CDR2 SVGIG (reference sequence). The CDR3 DNA reads as TGTGCCTCCGCGACAGGTGGGGTTCCTGCAGATACGCAGTATTTT. It encodes CASATGGVPADTQYF.

The genes are TRBV30 and TRBJ1-1; 7 positions match TRBD1. The CDR3 length is 12 residues. The V and J ends lost 5 bases and 5 bases, in that order; junction bases with no gene match: 5. The germline V gene encodes CDR1 GTSNPN and CDR2 SVGIG (reference sequence). CDR3 sequence reads: CAWVDRDTEAFF. The DNA of the CDR3 is TGTGCCTGGGTAGACAGGGATACTGAAGCTTTCTTT.

This chain uses TRBV4-2 with TRBJ2-7; D is undetermined. With 0 bases removed from V and 4 bases from J, the gap between germline ends came to 19 bases. This CDR3 comprises 17 residues. Germline CDR1 reads LGHNA; CDR2 reads YNFKEQ. The CDR3 nucleotides read TGTGCCAGCAGCCAAGAAGAAACGGCGGCGTTCCCTTACGAGCAGTACTTC. This encodes CASSQEETAAFPYEQYF.

The chain employs TRBV2 and TRBJ1-2; possible D gene TRBD1, 6 bases. With 5 bases removed from V and 0 bases from J, the gap between germline ends came to 13 bases. Germline V gene data show CDR1 as SNHLY and CDR2 as FYNNEI. The CDR3 runs 15 residues. The CDR3 here is CASSPPGTSNYGYTF. The DNA of the CDR3 is TGTGCCAGCAGTCCTCCCGGGACATCTAACTATGGCTACACCTTC.

The rearrangement joins TRBV5-1 to TRBJ1-1; possible D gene TRBD1, 6 bases. The CDR3 has 15 residues. Germline assignment: CDR1 SGHRS and CDR2 YFSETQ. Trimming cost V 1 base and J 4 bases, with 14 bases left between them. CDR3 protein: CASSLPDRVGTEAFF. CDR3 sequence (DNA): TGCGCCAGCAGCTTGCCGGACAGAGTTGGCACTGAAGCTTTCTTT.

The V and J genes are TRBV6-5 and TRBJ1-1; D is ambiguous. Trimming cost V 5 bases and J 4 bases, with 17 bases left between them. The CDR3 spans 15 residues. CDR1 is MNHEY, CDR2 SVGAGI, per germline. As DNA, the CDR3 is TGTGCCAGCAGTGCGATAGATAGAGGGAGCACTGAAGCTTTCTTT. Its translation: CASSAIDRGSTEAFF.

The chain uses TRBV19 and TRBJ2-2; TRBD1 matches 7 bases. The CDR3 consists of 15 residues. Germline CDR1 and CDR2: LNHDA and SQIVND (reference sequence). With 4 bases clipped from V and 1 base from J, the junction kept 3 bases outside the gene matches. Written as DNA, the CDR3 is TGTGCCAGTAGTAGGGACAGAGTGAACACCGGGGAGCTGTTTTTT. It codes for CASSRDRVNTGELFF.

The chain combines TRBV28 with TRBJ1-3; TRBD1 is a possible D gene (5 bases). The CDR3 runs to 13 residues. Germline V gene data show CDR1 as MDHEN and CDR2 as SYDVKM. V was pared by 2 bases and J by 8 bases, with 10 bases between. This CDR3 reads CASSLGGYDTIYF. Written as DNA, the CDR3 is TGTGCCAGCAGTTTAGGGGGGTACGACACCATATATTTT.

The chain links TRBV15 to TRBJ2-5, with a possible D match to TRBD2 (6 bases). V gave up 1 base and J gave up 5 bases, with 14 bases separating them. Germline CDR1 reads LNHNV; CDR2 reads YYDKDF (reference sequence). CDR3 length equals 15 residues. The chain's CDR3 is CATSRGLGGEETQYF. The CDR3 DNA follows: TGTGCCACCAGCAGAGGACTAGGAGGAGAGGAGACCCAGTACTTC.

CDR3 sequence reads: CASSITGTDTQYF. CDR3 DNA: TGTGCCAGTAGTATAACGGGCACAGATACGCAGTATTTT. This chain connects TRBV19 to TRBJ2-3; unclear D gene. This CDR3 is 13 amino acids long. Germline-derived CDR1 and CDR2 are LNHDA and SQIVND (reference sequence). The V gene lost 2 bases and the J gene lost 1 base, with 4 bases spanning the gap.

This clone appeared a single time. This specimen includes other DNA sequences encoding the same CDR3. The chain employs TRBV6-5 and TRBJ1-1; D ambiguous. Germline V gene data show CDR1 as MNHEY and CDR2 as SVGAGI. This CDR3 contains 13 residues. V lost 2 bases and J lost 1, with 5 bases in between. CDR3 DNA sequence: TGTGCCAGCAGTTACGGAGGGAACACTGAAGCTTTCTTT. As protein: CASSYGGNTEAFF.

The chain joins TRBV27 to TRBJ1-1, with D perhaps matching TRBD1 (5 bases). This CDR3 region has 14 residues. The V end was cut by 0 bases, the J end by 4 bases, with 9 bases between. Germline loops: CDR1 MNHEY, CDR2 SMNVEV (reference sequence). Written as DNA, the CDR3 is TGTGCCAGCAGTTTATCGATCGGGGGCACTGAAGCTTTCTTT. This translates into CASSLSIGGTEAFF.

A remark on this clone: Germline and junction disagree at one end, which may indicate a read error. This chain connects TRBV19 to TRBJ1-5; TRBD1 might be the D (5 bases). CDR1 and CDR2 (germline): LNHDA, SQIVND (reference sequence). The CDR3 is 15 residues long. This CDR3 reads CASRIGAYSNQPQHF. The CDR3 coding sequence is TGTGCCAGTAGAATAGGGGCCTATAGCAATCAGCCCCAGCATTTT. The full variable domain, with the rest looked up from reference TRBV19 and TRBJ1-5, is DGGITQSPKYLFRKEGQNVTLSCEQNLNHDAMYWYRQDPGQGLRLIYYSQIVNDFQKGDIAEGYSVSREKKESFPLTVTSAQKNPTAFYLCASRIGAYSNQPQHFGDGTRLSIL.

The gene calls are TRBV30 and TRBJ2-3; 10 nucleotides align to TRBD2. The CDR3 contains 14 residues. Germline assignment: CDR1 GTSNPN and CDR2 SVGIG (reference sequence). After removal of 2 bases from V and 4 bases from J, the junction contained 3 bases not matched to a gene. This chain's CDR3 is CAWSTGLAADTQYF. The CDR3 bases are TGTGCCTGGAGTACTGGACTAGCGGCAGATACGCAGTATTTT.

The chain links TRBV9 to TRBJ2-1, with D perhaps matching TRBD2 (6 bases). Trimming removed 5 bases at V and 4 bases at J, with 13 bases between. Germline V gives CDR1 SGDLS, CDR2 YYNGEE. CDR3 length: 14 residues. CDR3 bases: TGTGCCAGCAGTGCCGGGACTTCTTACAATGAGCAGTTCTTC. Translating it yields CASSAGTSYNEQFF.

The V gene is TRBV28, the J gene TRBJ1-5, with D unclear. The CDR3 extends over 12 amino acids. Germline V gene data show CDR1 as MDHEN and CDR2 as SYDVKM. Deletions cut 6 bases from V and 1 base from J, with 4 bases between. The DNA for the CDR3 is TGTGCCAGCAGGTCGAGCAATCAGCCCCAGCATTTT. Translated, it gives CASRSSNQPQHF.

CDR3 region: CASSPGTENTEAFF. The DNA of the CDR3 is TGTGCCAGTAGCCCCGGGACAGAGAACACTGAAGCTTTCTTT. J is TRBJ1-1 and V is TRBV19, with 7 nucleotides matching TRBD1. Per the germline V gene, CDR1 is LNHDA and CDR2 is SQIVND (reference sequence). V shed 6 bases and J 1 base; nucleotides not matched to a gene: 5. The CDR3 length is 14 residues.

The V and J genes are TRBV29-1 and TRBJ2-3; 8 bases agree with TRBD2. Germline CDR1 reads SQVTM; CDR2 reads ANQGSEA. The CDR3 has 14 residues. J gave up 5 bases and V 3 bases, and 7 bases lay outside the gene matches. DNA of the CDR3: TGCAGCGTTGAGGCGCGGGAGGTGAGAGATACGCAGTATTTT. This codes for CSVEAREVRDTQYF.

The genes are TRBV4-3 and TRBJ2-3; D not resolved. Germline lookup yields CDR1 LGHNA and CDR2 YSLEER. This CDR3 has 15 amino acids. Trimming shortened V by 1 base and J by 2 bases, and 10 bases separated the two germline ends. This CDR3 reads CASSQASITTDTQYF. CDR3 nucleotide sequence: TGCGCCAGCAGCCAAGCCTCTATTACCACAGATACGCAGTATTTT.